The entry below gives a single TCR beta chain sequence along with its context. Its cognate antigen is unknown. Primers: 60 Vbeta forward and 13 Jbeta reverse. The table came from immunoSEQ multiplex PCR; TCRdb's copy has only in-frame clones and leaves some out. The sample consists of about 85,000 clones, around 74% of them appearing once. This record belongs to a study of cytomegalovirus exposure and HLA in healthy donors. This CDR3 contains 13 residues. Trimming stripped 3 bases from V and 5 bases from J, with 8 bases between. Germline V gene sequence: CDR1 MDHEN, CDR2 SYDVKM. General study findings and limits: A later analysis linked a missense variant in DCLRE1C to the trimming of TCR beta V and J genes. A later analysis found TCR association rates differed by HLA locus, highest for DRB1 and lowest for HLA-C. Donor immune exposure was known only as CMV serostatus. Of the V segments, some could not be distinguished, including TRBV6-2 and TRBV6-3, and were excluded.

The clonotype originates from a boy aged 5-17 years in good health and CMV-seronegative. Sequencing was carried out using PBMCs. The rearrangement links TRBV28 to TRBJ2-1, with D possibly TRBD1 on 6 matching bases. This CDR3 is CASSFGQNNEQFF. The CDR3 nucleotides read TGTGCCAGCAGTTTCGGACAGAACAATGAGCAGTTCTTC.